This is a list of T cell receptor beta chains from one sample in a study of control samples from healthy donors and cancer patients. Method: immunoSEQ multiplex PCR; TCRdb's copy keeps in-frame clones and lacks some. The data show under 55,000 clones, 80% to 95% seen once. Sequencing used PBMCs. The receptors shown here come from a woman between 40 and 55 years old with head and neck cancer. CDR3s include the opening cysteine and the closing phenylalanine or tryptophan. Fields, in order: D gene, clone size, J gene, V gene, CDR3 DNA, CDR3 protein. The D gene is left open where the match is weak. The size field is filled for only some rows; it gives once, few, many or a size class.

D: TRBD2; size: -; J: TRBJ2-1; V: TRBV7-3; DNA: TGTGCCAGCAGCTCTAGCGGGAGGGACAATGAGCAGTTCTTC; CDR3: CASSSSGRDNEQFF
D: -; size: -; J: TRBJ2-5; V: TRBV7-9; DNA: TGTGCCAGCAGCTTAGCGGCACTCACGTACCAAGAGACCCAGTACTTC; CDR3: CASSLAALTYQETQYF
D: -; size: -; J: TRBJ1-3; V: TRBV5-6; DNA: TGTGCCAGCAGCTTGGCCGGGGACACCATATATTTT; CDR3: CASSLAGDTIYF
D: -; size: -; J: TRBJ1-2; V: TRBV12-3/TRBV12-4; DNA: TGTGCCAGCAGTTTTCAAGGCTATGGCTACACCTTC; CDR3: CASSFQGYGYTF
D: TRBD2; size: -; J: TRBJ2-3; V: TRBV30; DNA: TGTGCCTGGAGTGCCGGGAGGACTAGCGGGGGGCGCACAGATACGCAGTATTTT; CDR3: CAWSAGRTSGGRTDTQYF
D: -; size: once; J: TRBJ2-1; V: TRBV18; DNA: TGTGCCAGCTCACCCCCGTCGCGGGCCCGTTACAATGAGCAGTTCTTC; CDR3: CASSPPSRARYNEQFF
D: -; size: -; J: TRBJ1-2; V: TRBV3-1/TRBV3-2; DNA: TGTGCCAGCAGCCATCCCCAGGGGACCGGCTACACCTTC; CDR3: CASSHPQGTGYTF
D: TRBD2; size: medium-sized; J: TRBJ2-3; V: TRBV6-4; DNA: TGTGCCAGCAGTGCGGCTAGCGGGGCAGATACGCAGTATTTT; CDR3: CASSAASGADTQYF
D: -; size: -; J: TRBJ1-2; V: TRBV5-4; DNA: TGTGCCAGCAGCTTGGAGCACTATGGCTACACCTTC; CDR3: CASSLEHYGYTF
D: TRBD1; size: -; J: TRBJ1-1; V: TRBV2; DNA: TGTGCCAGCGGGGGACAGCCCTATGAAGCTTTCTTT; CDR3: CASGGQPYEAFF
D: -; size: once; J: TRBJ1-2; V: TRBV5-1; DNA: TGCGCCAGCAGCCCGGGGACACTCTCAAACGGGCCCTACACCTTC; CDR3: CASSPGTLSNGPYTF
D: TRBD2; size: -; J: TRBJ2-1; V: TRBV11-2; DNA: TGTGCCAGCAGCTTCTCTAGCGGACGGACGAGCAATGAGCAGTTCTTC; CDR3: CASSFSSGRTSNEQFF
D: -; size: once; J: TRBJ1-1; V: TRBV7-9; DNA: TGTGCCAGCAGCTTAAGGGACACTGAAGCTTTCTTT; CDR3: CASSLRDTEAFF
D: TRBD1; size: -; J: TRBJ2-3; V: TRBV7-9; DNA: TGTGCCAGCAGCTCCCGGACAGGGGGCTTTATCATTAGCACAGATACGCAGTATTTT; CDR3: CASSSRTGGFIISTDTQYF
D: -; size: -; J: TRBJ2-5; V: TRBV19; DNA: TGTGCCAGTAGTATCAGTCCGGGGGGCGAGACCCAGTACTTC; CDR3: CASSISPGGETQYF
D: -; size: -; J: TRBJ1-5; V: TRBV28; DNA: TGTGCCAGCAGTTTTCAGGGGACCAGCAATCAGCCCCAGCATTTT; CDR3: CASSFQGTSNQPQHF
D: TRBD2; size: -; J: TRBJ2-3; V: TRBV27; DNA: TGTGCCAGCAGTCCCCGGCGGGGGGCGAGCACAGATACGCAGTATTTT; CDR3: CASSPRRGASTDTQYF
D: TRBD2; size: -; J: TRBJ2-7; V: TRBV29-1; DNA: TGCAGCGTTGAAGATAGGGGTAGCGGGGGCTACGAGCAGTACTTC; CDR3: CSVEDRGSGGYEQYF
D: -; size: -; J: TRBJ2-7; V: TRBV11-1; DNA: TGTGCCAGCGGTTACGGATCCTACGAGCAGTACTTC; CDR3: CASGYGSYEQYF
D: -; size: -; J: TRBJ1-2; V: TRBV7-9; DNA: TGTGCCAGCAGCCTTCGACCGGAAGGCTACACCTTC; CDR3: CASSLRPEGYTF
D: TRBD2; size: -; J: TRBJ2-1; V: TRBV7-9; DNA: TGTGCCAGCAGCGCCCGACGACTAGCGGGAGGGCCCAATGAGCAGTTCTTC; CDR3: CASSARRLAGGPNEQFF
D: TRBD1; size: -; J: TRBJ1-6; V: TRBV6-1; DNA: TGTGCCAGCAGGCGCGACAGGGAGGATTCACCCCTCCACTTT; CDR3: CASRRDREDSPLHF
D: TRBD1; size: -; J: TRBJ1-5; V: TRBV19; DNA: TGTGCCAGTAACCCGACAGGGGCTAACCAGCCCCAGCATTTT; CDR3: CASNPTGANQPQHF
D: TRBD2; size: -; J: TRBJ2-5; V: TRBV5-1; DNA: TGCGCCAGCAGCTTGGCTCCCAGCGGGGGGCAAGAGACCCAGTACTTC; CDR3: CASSLAPSGGQETQYF
D: -; size: -; J: TRBJ1-2; V: TRBV19; DNA: TGTGCCAGTAGGAACAGGCTCAACTATGGCTACACCTTC; CDR3: CASRNRLNYGYTF
D: -; size: -; J: TRBJ1-1; V: TRBV5-1; DNA: TGCGCCAGCAGCTGGACCGGGACCTCCCCCAGGAACACTGAAGCTTTCTTT; CDR3: CASSWTGTSPRNTEAFF
D: TRBD1; size: -; J: TRBJ1-2; V: TRBV29-1; DNA: TGCAGCGTTGTTGATCCGGCAGGGGGTAACTATGGCTACACCTTC; CDR3: CSVVDPAGGNYGYTF
D: -; size: few; J: TRBJ2-1; V: TRBV2; DNA: TGTGCCAGCATGGGCAGAACCTACAATGAGCAGTTCTTC; CDR3: CASMGRTYNEQFF
D: -; size: -; J: TRBJ1-5; V: TRBV5-1; DNA: TGCGCCAGCAGCTTGGGGGGGGGCCTTAATCAGCCCCAGCATTTT; CDR3: CASSLGGGLNQPQHF
D: -; size: -; J: TRBJ2-1; V: TRBV11-3; DNA: TGTGCCAGCAGCTTAGGGGAGCCGCGAAATGAGCAGTTCTTC; CDR3: CASSLGEPRNEQFF
D: TRBD2; size: -; J: TRBJ2-1; V: TRBV4-2; DNA: TGTGCCAGCAGCCTGACTAGCGGGAGAGACAATGAGCAGTTCTTC; CDR3: CASSLTSGRDNEQFF
D: -; size: -; J: TRBJ2-7; V: TRBV10-1; DNA: TGCGCCAGCAGTTTTGGACAGATCTACGAGCAGTACTTC; CDR3: CASSFGQIYEQYF
D: -; size: -; J: TRBJ2-2; V: TRBV27; DNA: TGTGCCAGCGGTTTTATACAGAGTAGGTCAGGGGAGCTGTTTTTT; CDR3: CASGFIQSRSGELFF
D: TRBD2; size: -; J: TRBJ2-7; V: TRBV7-2; DNA: TGTGCCAGCAGCTTACGAGCTAGCGGGAGAGCATACTACGAGCAGTACTTC; CDR3: CASSLRASGRAYYEQYF
D: TRBD1; size: -; J: TRBJ2-7; V: TRBV5-1; DNA: TGCGCCAGCAGCGGGGGACAGGGGCCCTCCTACGAGCAGTACTTC; CDR3: CASSGGQGPSYEQYF
D: -; size: -; J: TRBJ2-4; V: TRBV14; DNA: TGTGCCAGCAGCCAAGGGTCACGGGGGAACATTCAGTACTTC; CDR3: CASSQGSRGNIQYF
D: -; size: -; J: TRBJ2-7; V: TRBV3-1/TRBV3-2; DNA: TGTGCCAGCTCCGGGGTCCCCTACGAGCAGTACTTC; CDR3: CASSGVPYEQYF
D: -; size: -; J: TRBJ2-7; V: TRBV27; DNA: TGTGCCAGCTCCCGGAGTTTCGGGGCTGCCTACGAGCAGTACTTC; CDR3: CASSRSFGAAYEQYF
D: -; size: -; J: TRBJ1-1; V: TRBV29-1; DNA: TGCAGCGTTGTCTCGCCCTTCGGAGCTTTCTTT; CDR3: CSVVSPFGAFF
D: -; size: -; J: TRBJ2-1; V: TRBV7-6; DNA: TGTGCCAGCAGCTTAGGCGACAATGAGCAGTTCTTC; CDR3: CASSLGDNEQFF
D: -; size: -; J: TRBJ1-2; V: TRBV6-5; DNA: TGTGCCTCCTCGGATGGGGATGGCTACACCTTC; CDR3: CASSDGDGYTF
D: -; size: -; J: TRBJ1-3; V: TRBV28; DNA: TGTGCCAGCAGTCCCCCCTGGATATATAAATCATCTGGAAACACCATATATTTT; CDR3: CASSPPWIYKSSGNTIYF
D: -; size: -; J: TRBJ1-4; V: TRBV5-1; DNA: TGCGCCAGCAGCTTTTCGTTAAGCACAACTAATGAAAAACTGTTTTTT; CDR3: CASSFSLSTTNEKLFF
D: -; size: -; J: TRBJ2-7; V: TRBV6-5; DNA: TGTGCCAGCGTGTTGCGGGGATCCTACGAGCAGTACTTC; CDR3: CASVLRGSYEQYF
D: TRBD1; size: few; J: TRBJ1-2; V: TRBV27; DNA: TGTGCCAGCAGTTTCTCTTGGGACAGACCCCACTATGGCTACACCTTC; CDR3: CASSFSWDRPHYGYTF
D: TRBD1; size: -; J: TRBJ2-7; V: TRBV10-1; DNA: TGCGCCAGCAGTGAACCCGGGACAGCTCTCTACGAGCAGTACTTC; CDR3: CASSEPGTALYEQYF
D: -; size: -; J: TRBJ2-3; V: TRBV7-2; DNA: TGTGCCAGCAGCTTAATACTAACCACAGATACGCAGTATTTT; CDR3: CASSLILTTDTQYF
D: TRBD2; size: -; J: TRBJ2-1; V: TRBV14; DNA: TGTGCCAGCAGCCAAGAGCGTCTAGCGGTTCACTCCAATGAGCAGTTCTTC; CDR3: CASSQERLAVHSNEQFF
D: -; size: -; J: TRBJ1-2; V: TRBV6-5; DNA: TGTGCCAGCGGATCCACACCCGCCGGGCCCTATGGCTACACCTTC; CDR3: CASGSTPAGPYGYTF
D: -; size: -; J: TRBJ2-1; V: TRBV7-7; DNA: TGTGCCAGCAGCTTAGGGCAGCCTAGACCCTACAATGAGCAGTTCTTC; CDR3: CASSLGQPRPYNEQFF
D: -; size: -; J: TRBJ2-4; V: TRBV12-5; DNA: TGTGCTAGTGTCCGGGGGTCCATTCAGTACTTC; CDR3: CASVRGSIQYF
D: -; size: -; J: TRBJ2-5; V: TRBV19; DNA: TGTGCCAGTAGTATCCGGGGAACAGAGACCCAGTACTTC; CDR3: CASSIRGTETQYF
D: TRBD1; size: -; J: TRBJ2-1; V: TRBV27; DNA: TGTGCCAGCAGTAGGGACAGAGATTACAATGAGCAGTTCTTC; CDR3: CASSRDRDYNEQFF
D: -; size: -; J: TRBJ1-3; V: TRBV11-2; DNA: TGTGCCAGCAGCTTAGTGGGTGGCTCTGGAAACACCATATATTTT; CDR3: CASSLVGGSGNTIYF
D: TRBD1; size: -; J: TRBJ2-7; V: TRBV6-5; DNA: TGTGCCAGCAGGGCCGGCCGGGACAGTGAGTCCGAGCAGTACTTC; CDR3: CASRAGRDSESEQYF
D: -; size: -; J: TRBJ2-3; V: TRBV24-1; DNA: TGTGCCACCGCGGGTGCGGCGATAGATACGCAGTATTTT; CDR3: CATAGAAIDTQYF